This T cell receptor (beta chain) came from a study of Tregs in tolerant kidney transplant recipients. This table comes from immunoSEQ multiplex PCR, and its TCRdb copy is limited to in-frame clones, with some not included. The sample records some 250,000 clones, about 80% being singletons. Unstimulated regulatory T cells (CD4+CD25+CD127-), CD4+CD25- non-regulatory cells, CD4 and CD8 cells were FACS-sorted from thawed PBMCs. Overall study findings and caveats: Findings come from small patient numbers and require larger validation. Expanding Tregs on activated donor B cells appeared to best identify donor-specific TCRbeta clones. Biological reproducibility was not directly addressed, but technical replication error appeared minimal.

To note about this clone: Its antigen is currently unknown.

Germline V CDR1 and CDR2: WSHSY, SAAADI. The CDR3 consists of 15 residues. The V end was cut by 6 bases, the J end by 1 base, with 15 bases between. The receptor was isolated from a human donor in good health. This chain links TRBV10-2 with TRBJ1-1; D gene unclear. Sequenced material: CD4+ T cells from blood. The chain's CDR3 is CASRDLGRTNTEAFF. CDR3 coding DNA: TGCGCCAGCAGAGATCTTGGACGGACGAACACTGAAGCTTTCTTT.